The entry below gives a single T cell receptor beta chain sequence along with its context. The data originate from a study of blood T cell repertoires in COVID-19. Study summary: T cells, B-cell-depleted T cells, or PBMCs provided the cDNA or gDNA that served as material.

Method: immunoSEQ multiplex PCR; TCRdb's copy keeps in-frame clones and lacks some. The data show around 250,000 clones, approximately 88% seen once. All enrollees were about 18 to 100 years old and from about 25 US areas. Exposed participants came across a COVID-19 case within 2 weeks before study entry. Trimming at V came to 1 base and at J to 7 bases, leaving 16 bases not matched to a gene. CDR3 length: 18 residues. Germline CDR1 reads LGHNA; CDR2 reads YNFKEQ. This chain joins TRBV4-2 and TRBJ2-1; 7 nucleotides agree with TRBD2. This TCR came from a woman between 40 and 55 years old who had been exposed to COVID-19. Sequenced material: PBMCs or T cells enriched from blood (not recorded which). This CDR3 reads CASSQGEGITGRRNEQFF. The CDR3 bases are TGTGCCAGCAGCCAAGGGGAGGGGATTACAGGCCGACGGAATGAGCAGTTCTTC.